The next 2 T cell receptor beta chains were all read from a single sample in a study of CD8 T cells in ankylosing spondylitis. The study's findings and limits: What appeared characteristic of ankylosing spondylitis blood was a TCR beta motif of 7 or 8 highly homologous variants.

The antigens for these receptors are not known. TCRdb reprocessed the 5' RACE reads via MiXCR and lists one record per CDR3 protein. The sample lists about 540,000 distinct CDR3 sequences; about an eighth were seen once. Sequencing used blood, either unsorted or a sorted T cell fraction (not recorded which). These receptors were taken from a male donor with ankylosing spondylitis.

This clonotype has a handful of counts. The chain carries TRBV20-1 and TRBJ2-1; 7 bases match TRBD2. Per the germline V gene, CDR1 is DFQATT and CDR2 is SNEGSKA (reference sequence). After removal of 3 bases from V and 4 bases from J, the junction contained 9 bases not matched to a gene. This CDR3 is built from 15 residues. Here the CDR3 DNA reads TGCAGTGCTAGCTTCGCGGGAGACTCTTACAATGAGCAGTTCTTC. As protein: CSASFAGDSYNEQFF.

The gene calls are TRBV5-6 and TRBJ2-7; possible D gene TRBD1, 6 bases. CDR3 length equals 14 residues. The germline gives CDR1 SGHDT, CDR2 YYEEEE. The ends were cut back, 3 bases at V and 5 bases at J, with 15 bases in the middle. The CDR3 bases are TGTGCCAGCAGCTCGACAGGTGAGATACACGAGCAGTACTTC. Translation: CASSSTGEIHEQYF.